Described below is a single T cell receptor beta chain sequence and its context. The data were taken from a study of T-cell reconstitution after alpha-beta-depleted transplantation in children. The authors prepared the TCRbeta library with unique molecular identifiers. Using its own MiXCR run on the PCR reads, TCRdb lists one record per CDR3 protein. The sample consists of about 360,000 distinct CDR3 sequences, 13% of them appearing once. Germline loops: CDR1 LNHDA, CDR2 SQIVND (reference sequence). The V end lost 4 bases, the J end lost 4 bases, and 13 bases lay between the germline ends. This CDR3 has 14 amino acids.

The receptor comes from a human donor who donated a stem cell graft to a child with Fanconi anemia. The chain combines TRBV19 with TRBJ2-5; D perhaps matches TRBD2 (5 bases). The sequencing used PBMCs, collected from the stem cell graft. The CDR3 region is CASSTGETGETQYF. The CDR3 DNA reads TGTGCCAGTAGTACCGGGGAGACGGGAGAGACCCAGTACTTC.